The rows below give T cell receptor beta chains drawn from one sample of a study of tumor-infiltrating lymphocytes in primary liver carcinoma. In TCRdb, the multiplex PCR reads were re-called with MiXCR into one record per CDR3 protein. The table has roughly 120,000 distinct CDR3 sequences, around 60% seen once. Sequencing used liver tumor tissue from sampling region 1. Source of these receptors: an older woman with primary liver carcinoma and hepatitis B virus infection. The CDR3 runs from the conserved cysteine through the conserved F or W. The D gene is left open where the match is weak. Not every row has a clone size; where given, it reads once, few, many or a size class.

TGCAGTGCCCAGTCCTCCTACGAGCAGTACTTC CSAQSSYEQYF TRBV20-1 many NA TRBJ2-7
TGTGCCATCAGTGAGAAGGGGACAGGCTATGGCTACACCTTC CAISEKGTGYGYTF TRBV10-3 NA TRBD1 TRBJ1-2
TGTGCCACCAGTGATTCCAGGACTACCTCCTACAATGAGCACTTCTTC CATSDSRTTSYNEHFF TRBV24-1 NA NA TRBJ2-1
TGTGCCAGCAGCCAGAACAGGGAGTATTACGAGCAGTACTTC CASSQNREYYEQYF TRBV11-2 NA NA TRBJ2-7
TGTGCCAGCAGCGGGACAGGGGCGCCTGGAACTGAAGCTTTCTTT CASSGTGAPGTEAFF TRBV28 few TRBD1 TRBJ1-1
TGTACTAGCAGCCGTTCCGCCGGGCCCGGATCCCAAGAGACCCAGTACTTC CTSSRSAGPGSQETQYF TRBV11-2 NA NA TRBJ2-5
TGTGCCAACTATCGGATCGAGGATGACTACACCTTC CANYRIEDDYTF TRBV12-3/TRBV12-4 once NA TRBJ1-2
TGTGCCAGCAGTGAATTCCCGGTTGGGACAATGAGCTCCTGCAAAGAGCAGTTCTTC CASSEFPVGTMSSCKEQFF TRBV6-1 NA NA TRBJ2-1
TGTACCATCAGTGGTGAGGGGGCGCGATATGGCTACACCTTC CTISGEGARYGYTF TRBV10-3 NA TRBD1 TRBJ1-2
TGTGCCAGCAGGGGAGGCGGGGCCACCAGGTCCTACAATGAGCAGTCCTTC CASRGGGATRSYNEQSF TRBV28 NA NA TRBJ2-1
TGTGCCAGCAGCCCTAGGGGAGTGGGTGTAAAAGAGCAGTTCTTC CASSPRGVGVKEQFF TRBV11-2 NA NA TRBJ2-1
TGTGCCAGCAGCACACCCGTCCCAGGGTTTTATCCAGATACGCAGTATTTT CASSTPVPGFYPDTQYF TRBV28 once NA TRBJ2-3
TGTGCCAGCGGCCCTAGGACTAGATCGACCACAGATACGCAGTATTTT CASGPRTRSTTDTQYF TRBV5-6 NA TRBD2 TRBJ2-3
TGCAGCGTTGACTCTAGCGGGATGACCGGGGAGCTGTTTTTT CSVDSSGMTGELFF TRBV29-1 many TRBD2 TRBJ2-2
TGTGCCAGCAGACCAGACAGGGGGCGGTCCTATGAGCAGTACTTC CASRPDRGRSYEQYF TRBV12-3/TRBV12-4 once TRBD1 TRBJ2-7
TGCGCCAGCAGCCTGGGACACTCCAGCACAGATACGCAGTATTTT CASSLGHSSTDTQYF TRBV4-1 many NA TRBJ2-3
TGCAGTGCTATACGAGGACAGGGGGCAGCCGGGGAGCTGTTTTTT CSAIRGQGAAGELFF TRBV20-1 few TRBD1 TRBJ2-2
TGTGCCAGCAACTTGGTGGGGTCTGGGGCCAACGTCCTGACTTTC CASNLVGSGANVLTF TRBV5-4 few NA TRBJ2-6
TGTGCCAGCGGCTTAGAGATCTTAGGGGAGCAGTACTTC CASGLEILGEQYF TRBV11-2 many NA TRBJ2-7
TGTGCCAGGGTGTCAAACGGGACAGGGATCTCATACGAGCAGTACTTC CARVSNGTGISYEQYF TRBV28 NA TRBD1 TRBJ2-7
TGTGCCAGCACGGGGGTAGATAGGACCCAGTACTTC CASTGVDRTQYF TRBV6-5 many NA TRBJ2-5
TGTGCCAGCAGCTGGGGACGGATGAACACTGAAGCTTTCTTT CASSWGRMNTEAFF TRBV25-1 NA NA TRBJ1-1
TGTGCTTCAACGGAACAGGGGTCCGACTCCTACGAGCAGTACTTC CASTEQGSDSYEQYF TRBV28 NA TRBD1 TRBJ2-7
TGTGCCAGCAGCTTGGGGGAGGTCTCTACTGCCACAGATACGCAGTATTTT CASSLGEVSTATDTQYF TRBV11-3 once NA TRBJ2-3
TGTGCCAGCAGCCGAGGGACAGGGAAAGAGACCCAGTACTTC CASSRGTGKETQYF TRBV7-9 once TRBD1 TRBJ2-5